These T cell receptor beta chains were read from a single sample in a study of cytomegalovirus exposure and HLA in healthy donors. Data came from immunoSEQ multiplex PCR; TCRdb stores just in-frame clones and leaves some out. The profile shows approximately 150,000 clones, approximately 75% of them singletons. Specimen: PBMCs. The receptors here all came from a man aged 25-45 years in good health and CMV-seropositive. CDR3s include the opening cysteine and the closing phenylalanine or tryptophan. The D gene is left open where the match is weak. The size entry is marked missing in some rows and otherwise reads once, few, many or a size class.

v_gene,d_gene,j_gene,abundance,CDR3nt,CDR3aa
TRBV27,NA,TRBJ2-7,NA,TGTGCCAGCAGTAAGGGGGACGCCTACGAGCAGTACTTC,CASSKGDAYEQYF
TRBV6-4,TRBD1,TRBJ2-5,few,TGTGCCAACGGACAGGGGTGGGAGACCCAGTACTTC,CANGQGWETQYF
TRBV7-2,TRBD1,TRBJ1-4,NA,TGTGCCAGCAGTTGGACAGGGGGCGAAAAACTGTTTTTT,CASSWTGGEKLFF
TRBV5-4,NA,TRBJ1-4,NA,TGTGCCAGCAGCTTCGGGGTGAATGAAAAACTGTTTTTT,CASSFGVNEKLFF
TRBV30,NA,TRBJ2-7,NA,TGTGCCTGGAGTGTTTCCCCGGGGATAGGGTACGAGCAGTACTTC,CAWSVSPGIGYEQYF
TRBV6-1,NA,TRBJ1-1,NA,TGTGCCAGCAGTGCCGCGGGAGGGGCCCTGAACACTGAAGCTTTCTTT,CASSAAGGALNTEAFF
TRBV10-3,NA,TRBJ1-2,NA,TGTGCCATCAGTGAGTCTAGTATTTCTAACTATGGCTACACCTTC,CAISESSISNYGYTF
TRBV7-3,NA,TRBJ1-5,once,TGTGCCAGCAACCCCACGGCCCAGGCCAATCAGCCCCAGCATTTT,CASNPTAQANQPQHF
TRBV5-1,TRBD1,TRBJ1-1,NA,TGCGCCAGCAGCCCTCGGACAGGTACGGACACTGAAGCTTTCTTT,CASSPRTGTDTEAFF
TRBV5-1,NA,TRBJ2-1,NA,TGCGCCAGCAGCTTGGGGGACTTGTTAGGATACAATGAGCAGTTCTTC,CASSLGDLLGYNEQFF
TRBV29-1,NA,TRBJ2-7,few,TGCAGCGTTGAAGGTGAGGCCCCCGAGCAGTACTTC,CSVEGEAPEQYF
TRBV28,NA,TRBJ1-5,NA,TGTGCCAGCAGCCTGACAGGTACGGGCAATCAGCCCCAGCATTTT,CASSLTGTGNQPQHF
TRBV2,TRBD2,TRBJ2-1,NA,TGTGCCAGCAGGGATAGCGGGGGGGCCCACAATGAGCAGTTCTTC,CASRDSGGAHNEQFF
TRBV7-7,TRBD2,TRBJ2-1,NA,TGTGCCAGCAGCGCCGGGACTAGCGGTAACAATGAGCAGTTCTTC,CASSAGTSGNNEQFF
TRBV4-3,NA,TRBJ2-5,NA,TGCGCCAGCAGCCCCCTTGTCGGGAGTCAAGAGACCCAGTACTTC,CASSPLVGSQETQYF
TRBV12-5,NA,TRBJ2-1,few,TGTGCTAGTGGGCCGGATAGGGGAGGTGAGCAGTTCTTC,CASGPDRGGEQFF
TRBV5-6,NA,TRBJ2-1,once,TGTGCCAGCAGCCCGAACCCAGGGTTTCTTCGGAGCTCCTACAATGAGCAGTTCTTC,CASSPNPGFLRSSYNEQFF
TRBV10-3,NA,TRBJ2-7,NA,TGTGCCATCAGTGAGCATGGGGGGTACGAGCAGTACTTC,CAISEHGGYEQYF
TRBV28,NA,TRBJ1-5,NA,TGTGCCAGCAGTTTCGCGGGGGGCGGTCAGCCCCAGCATTTT,CASSFAGGGQPQHF
TRBV9,TRBD1,TRBJ2-1,NA,TGTGCCAGCAGCGCGACAGGGGCCTCTTACAATGAGCAGTTCTTC,CASSATGASYNEQFF
TRBV5-8,NA,TRBJ2-7,NA,TGTGCCAGCAGCCAGCCCTGGGACTCCTACTACGAGCAGTACTTC,CASSQPWDSYYEQYF
TRBV5-4,TRBD1,TRBJ2-7,NA,TGTGCCAGCAGCACTTACAGGGGGCCGGACGAGCAGTACTTC,CASSTYRGPDEQYF
TRBV2,NA,TRBJ2-7,NA,TGTGCCAGCAGCAGAACTAGCCGCGAGCAGTACTTC,CASSRTSREQYF
TRBV4-3,TRBD1,TRBJ2-7,NA,TGCGCCAGCAGCCAATTAGGACAGGAGTACGAGCAGTACTTC,CASSQLGQEYEQYF
TRBV28,TRBD1,TRBJ2-1,NA,TGTGCCAGCGGATCCTACAGGGGACCCTACAATGAGCAGTTCTTC,CASGSYRGPYNEQFF
TRBV5-1,NA,TRBJ1-6,NA,TGCGCCAGCAGCTTGGAAGGGGCACCCCTCCACTTT,CASSLEGAPLHF
TRBV7-3,TRBD1,TRBJ2-1,NA,TGTGCCAGCAGCTTAACGGGACAGTTTTACAATGAGCAGTTCTTC,CASSLTGQFYNEQFF
TRBV30,NA,TRBJ1-2,NA,TGTGCCTGGAGTCACCCGGGACTGAACTATGGCTACACCTTC,CAWSHPGLNYGYTF
TRBV20-1,NA,TRBJ2-7,NA,TGCAGTGCAGGCAGGCCGGAGCAGTACTTC,CSAGRPEQYF
TRBV10-1,NA,TRBJ2-1,NA,TGCGCGAGCGGAGGGACCTACAATGAGCAGTTCTTC,CASGGTYNEQFF
TRBV6-5,NA,TRBJ2-5,NA,TGTGCCAGCAGTTACGTCAGGTTTGAGACCCAGTACTTC,CASSYVRFETQYF
TRBV7-9,NA,TRBJ2-2,once,TGTGCCAGCAGCTTAAGTCTTGCGGGGCTTCACACCGGGGAGCTGTTTTTT,CASSLSLAGLHTGELFF
TRBV2,TRBD1,TRBJ1-2,NA,TGTGCCAGCATCTCCGGGACAGGGATTGATGGCTACACCTTC,CASISGTGIDGYTF
TRBV15,TRBD1,TRBJ2-1,NA,TGTGCCACCAGCACCGACGGGACAGGGTTAGGTGAGCAGTTCTTC,CATSTDGTGLGEQFF
TRBV7-9,TRBD1,TRBJ1-1,NA,TGTGCCAGCAGCTTCGGGGGACAGGGTCGCTCTGAAGCTTTCTTT,CASSFGGQGRSEAFF
TRBV19,TRBD1,TRBJ2-7,once,TGTGCCAGTAGTATGTACTTACCGGGACAGGGAGACGGCGAGCAGTACTTC,CASSMYLPGQGDGEQYF
TRBV5-8,NA,TRBJ2-3,few,TGTGCCAGCAGCTTGGCGGTGGAGGGGCTTGGAACGCAGTATTTT,CASSLAVEGLGTQYF
TRBV15,TRBD1,TRBJ1-4,NA,TGTGCCACCAGCAGACCGAGACAGGGTGGTGAAAAACTGTTTTTT,CATSRPRQGGEKLFF
TRBV4-3,NA,TRBJ2-7,NA,TGCGCCAGCAGCCAAGGCTTCAGCTCCTACGAGCAGTACTTC,CASSQGFSSYEQYF
TRBV28,TRBD2,TRBJ2-1,NA,TGTGCCAGCATGGGGGACTACCTATACAATGAGCAGTTCTTC,CASMGDYLYNEQFF
TRBV28,NA,TRBJ2-2,once,TGTGCCAGCAGTTTCGAGGGGGCCGGGGAGCTGTTTTTT,CASSFEGAGELFF
TRBV4-2,TRBD1,TRBJ1-5,NA,TGTGCCAGCAGCCAAGGACAGGGCAGACAGCCCCAGCATTTT,CASSQGQGRQPQHF
TRBV4-3,NA,TRBJ1-6,NA,TGCGCCAGCAGCCAAGAATTCGGACTAAACTATAATTCACCCCTCCACTTT,CASSQEFGLNYNSPLHF
TRBV7-6,TRBD1,TRBJ2-3,NA,TGTGCCAGCAGCCTAGACAGGGGGACAGATACGCAGTATTTT,CASSLDRGTDTQYF
TRBV5-1,TRBD2,TRBJ2-5,few,TGCGCCAGCAGCTTGGGGGGAGGGACCCAAGAGACCCAGTACTTC,CASSLGGGTQETQYF
TRBV30,TRBD2,TRBJ2-5,few,TGTGCCTGGAGTTTCGGGGGGGCCGAGGAGACCCAGTACTTC,CAWSFGGAEETQYF
TRBV5-1,NA,TRBJ2-3,NA,TGCGCCAGCAGCTTGGAGAGACGGAGACTGGCGACAGATACGCAGTATTTT,CASSLERRRLATDTQYF
TRBV5-1,TRBD1,TRBJ2-7,NA,TGCGCCAGCAAAGGACAGGGCCCTGACGAGCAGTACTTC,CASKGQGPDEQYF
TRBV27,NA,TRBJ2-5,NA,TGTGCCAGCAGTTTATCCTTCCGGTCTTCCCAGTACTTC,CASSLSFRSSQYF
TRBV15,TRBD2,TRBJ2-3,NA,TGTGCCACCAGCAGAGCGGCAGCGGGGAGTTTGGATACGCAGTATTTT,CATSRAAAGSLDTQYF
TRBV10-3,NA,TRBJ1-2,NA,TGTGCCATCAGTGCCCAGGGGAGGGATGGCTACACCTTC,CAISAQGRDGYTF
TRBV6-4,NA,TRBJ2-5,NA,TGTGCCAGCAGTGCGCAGTACCAAGAGACCCAGTACTTC,CASSAQYQETQYF
TRBV5-6,NA,TRBJ2-5,NA,TGTGCCAGCAGTCTGCGGCCCCCGCAAGAGACCCAGTACTTC,CASSLRPPQETQYF
TRBV2,TRBD1,TRBJ2-7,NA,TGTGCCAGCAGGGAAAGACAGGGGGGATCCTACGAGCAGTACTTC,CASRERQGGSYEQYF
TRBV27,NA,TRBJ2-1,NA,TGTGCCAGCAGTTTTATGGTACAGGGATACAATGAGCAGTTCTTC,CASSFMVQGYNEQFF
TRBV6-5,NA,TRBJ1-3,NA,TGTGCCAGCAGTTACTTCACAGGGACTGGAAACACCATATATTTT,CASSYFTGTGNTIYF
TRBV7-6,TRBD1,TRBJ1-2,NA,TGTGCCAGCAGCTTAGCGGGGGCTGGCAGGGGGGACTATGGCTACACCTTC,CASSLAGAGRGDYGYTF
TRBV5-4,TRBD2,TRBJ2-3,NA,TGTGCCAGCAGCTTGGCCGTACTAGCGGGTTTCACAGATACGCAGTATTTT,CASSLAVLAGFTDTQYF
TRBV7-2,TRBD1,TRBJ2-7,NA,TGTGCCAGCAGTTCCGGACAGGGTTTCTACGAGCAGTACTTC,CASSSGQGFYEQYF